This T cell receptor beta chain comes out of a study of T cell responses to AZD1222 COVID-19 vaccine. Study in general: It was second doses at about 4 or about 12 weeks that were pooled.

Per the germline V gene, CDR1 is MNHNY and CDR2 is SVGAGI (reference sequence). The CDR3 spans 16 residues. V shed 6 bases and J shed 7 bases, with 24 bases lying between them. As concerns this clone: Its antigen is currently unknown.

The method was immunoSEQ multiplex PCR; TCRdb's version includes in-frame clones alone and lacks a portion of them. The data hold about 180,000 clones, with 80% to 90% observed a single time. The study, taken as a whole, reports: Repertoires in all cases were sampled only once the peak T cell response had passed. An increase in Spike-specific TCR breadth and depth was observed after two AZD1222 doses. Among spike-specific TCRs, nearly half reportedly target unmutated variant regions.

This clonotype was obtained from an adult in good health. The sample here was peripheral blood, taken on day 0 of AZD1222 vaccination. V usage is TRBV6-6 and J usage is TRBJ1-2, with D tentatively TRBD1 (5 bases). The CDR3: CASSHLPGTALIGYTF. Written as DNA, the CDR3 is TGTGCCAGCAGCCACTTACCCGGGACGGCTTTGATTGGCTACACCTTC.